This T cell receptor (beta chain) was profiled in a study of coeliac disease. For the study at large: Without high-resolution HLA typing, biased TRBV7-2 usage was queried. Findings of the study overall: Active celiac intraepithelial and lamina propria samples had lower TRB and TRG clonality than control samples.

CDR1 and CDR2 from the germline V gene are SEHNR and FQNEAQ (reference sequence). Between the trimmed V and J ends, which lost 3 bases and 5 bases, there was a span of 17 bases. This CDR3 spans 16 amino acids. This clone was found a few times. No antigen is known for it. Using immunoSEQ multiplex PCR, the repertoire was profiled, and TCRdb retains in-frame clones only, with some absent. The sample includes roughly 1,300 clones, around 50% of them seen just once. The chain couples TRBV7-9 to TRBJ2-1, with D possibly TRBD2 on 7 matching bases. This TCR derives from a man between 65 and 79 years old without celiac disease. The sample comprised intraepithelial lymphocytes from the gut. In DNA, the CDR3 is TGTGCCAGCAGCTTTAGTATGGGGGGGCCCCACAATGAGCAGTTCTTC. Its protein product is CASSFSMGGPHNEQFF.